The next 30 T cell receptor beta chains were all read from a single sample in a study of T cell repertoires in cytomegalovirus infection. Each CDR3 protein gets one entry after TCRdb re-called the reads with MiXCR. The sample has over 250,000 distinct CDR3 sequences, about 25% seen once; the top ten hold around 14%. Sequencing input: PBMCs. These receptors were collected from a human donor in good health (CMV status not recorded). Some clones in this sample may be carry-over from other donors' samples.

V gene TRBV5-6 combines with J gene TRBJ2-5, with 7 bases aligning to TRBD1. Germline CDR1 SGHDT, CDR2 YYEEEE. The junction had 11 bases not matched to a gene; V was cut back by 5 bases and J by 4 bases. CDR3 length: 15 residues. This CDR3 is CASRPTGRSVETQYF. The CDR3 coding sequence is TGTGCCAGCAGACCGACAGGGCGTTCTGTAGAGACCCAGTACTTC.

The sample holds many counts of this clonotype. This sequence joins TRBV7-8 and TRBJ2-7; 7 nucleotides line up with TRBD1. The CDR3 is 15 residues long. Germline V gives CDR1 SGHVS, CDR2 FQNEAQ. After removal of 4 bases from V and 4 bases from J, the junction contained 10 bases not matched to a gene. CDR3 sequence: CASSSGTAFLYEQYF. DNA for the CDR3: TGTGCCAGCAGCTCGGGGACAGCCTTTTTATACGAGCAGTACTTC.

The chain recombines TRBV7-3 with TRBJ2-1; TRBD1 matches 8 bases. The CDR3 has 16 amino acids. Germline trimming cut 5 bases from V and 0 bases from J; bases unmatched to any gene: 6. Germline V gene lookup returns CDR1 SGHTA and CDR2 FQGTGA. This CDR3 is CASSAYRGSSYNEQFF. The CDR3 nucleotides are TGTGCCAGCAGCGCCTACAGGGGGAGCTCCTACAATGAGCAGTTCTTC.

This clonotype was detected a few times. The chain joins TRBV20-1 to TRBJ2-6; D unresolved. Germline values: CDR1 DFQATT, CDR2 SNEGSKA (reference sequence). The CDR3 loop spans 18 amino acids. The V end lost 6 bases, the J end lost 0 bases, and 21 bases lay between the germline ends. The CDR3 reads CSATRWGQAVSGANVLTF. The CDR3 nucleotides read TGCAGTGCGACCAGATGGGGTCAGGCTGTCTCTGGGGCCAACGTCCTGACTTTC.

This sequence joins TRBV2 and TRBJ2-3; D is ambiguous. Germline CDR1 and CDR2: SNHLY and FYNNEI. This CDR3 has 13 amino acids. Trimming left V 6 bases short and J 0 bases short, with 7 bases between. CDR3 coding DNA: TGTGCCAGCAGGACATCGAGCACAGATACGCAGTATTTT. It specifies CASRTSSTDTQYF.

This clonotype was detected ten times or more. The chain has TRBV7-2 and TRBJ2-2; perhaps TRBD1 as D (5 bases). Deletions cut 3 bases from V and 0 bases from J, with 11 bases between. The CDR3 runs 16 residues. Germline values: CDR1 SGHTA, CDR2 FQGNSA. CDR3 sequence reads: CASSLVGLPNTGELFF. As DNA, the CDR3 is TGTGCCAGCAGCTTGGTGGGGCTACCGAACACCGGGGAGCTGTTTTTT.

This clonotype was seen a few times. The chain combines TRBV24-1 with TRBJ2-3; D might be TRBD2 (6 bases). This CDR3 has 12 amino acids. V was trimmed by 4 bases and J by 5 bases, leaving 6 bases between them. The germline V gene has CDR1 KGHDR and CDR2 SFDVKD. The CDR3 bases are TGTGCCACCAGTGACGGGAGAGATACGCAGTATTTT. Its protein is CATSDGRDTQYF.

This sequence joins TRBV20-1 and TRBJ2-1; 9 bases line up with TRBD2. The CDR3 totals 14 residues. The J segment lost 6 bases and the V segment lost 3 bases, leaving 6 bases of the junction unmatched. Per germline, CDR1 DFQATT and CDR2 SNEGSKA (reference sequence). CDR3 loop: CSASRAGGRNEQFF. The CDR3 DNA is TGCAGTGCTAGCCGGGCGGGGGGGCGCAATGAGCAGTTCTTC.

The CDR3 nucleotides are TGCGCCAGCAGCTTGGACACTATAGAGACCCAGTACTTC. Its translation: CASSLDTIETQYF. The chain couples TRBV5-1 to TRBJ2-5, with D unresolved. There are 13 residues in the CDR3. Germline V gives CDR1 SGHRS, CDR2 YFSETQ. The germline V and J ends were trimmed by 0 bases and 4 bases, with 7 bases remaining between them.

At least ten counts were recorded for this clonotype. V and J are TRBV12-3 or TRBV12-4 and TRBJ2-7, with 8 bases aligning to TRBD1. Unmatched junction bases numbered 15, after V lost 5 bases and J lost 6 bases. This CDR3 has 16 residues. The CDR3 nucleotides are TGTGCCAGCAGTACCGATCACCGGGACAGGTGGAGCGAGCAGTACTTC. It is translated as CASSTDHRDRWSEQYF.

This clonotype was observed a few times. The chain is built from TRBV6-2 or TRBV6-3 and TRBJ1-1; D call uncertain. Germline CDR1 is MNHEY and CDR2 is SVGEGT. The CDR3 runs to 14 residues. With 2 bases removed from V and 5 bases from J, the gap between germline ends came to 12 bases. CDR3 bases: TGTGCCAGCAGTTACCTGAAAGGGCGTACTGAAGCTTTCTTT. It encodes CASSYLKGRTEAFF.

The gene calls are TRBV7-2 and TRBJ2-1, with TRBD2 identical over 7 bases. The CDR3 length is 19 residues. J lost 0 bases, V lost 5 bases, and 16 bases had no gene match. Per the germline V gene, CDR1 is SGHTA and CDR2 is FQGNSA. The CDR3 here is CASSQFSPLAQSSYNEQFF. In DNA, the CDR3 is TGTGCCAGCAGCCAATTCTCCCCACTAGCGCAGAGCTCCTACAATGAGCAGTTCTTC.

The chain uses TRBV20-1 and TRBJ2-7, with D maybe TRBD1 (5 bases). The germline V and J ends were trimmed by 6 bases and 5 bases, with 8 bases remaining between them. Germline values: CDR1 DFQATT, CDR2 SNEGSKA (reference sequence). CDR3 size: 10 residues. As DNA, the CDR3 is TGCAGTGCCAGGGTTGACGAGCAGTACTTC. Translated, it gives CSARVDEQYF.

CDR3 bases: TGTGCCAGCGGAAACAGGGGTTCCAAAAACATTCAGTACTTC. It encodes CASGNRGSKNIQYF. The chain combines TRBV27 with TRBJ2-4; TRBD1 matches 7 bases. From germline, CDR1 is MNHEY and CDR2 SMNVEV (reference sequence). The ends lost 8 bases at V and 2 bases at J; junction bases unmatched: 6. This CDR3 spans 14 amino acids.

This rearrangement joins TRBV29-1 to TRBJ1-2; D gene unclear. V shed 7 bases and J shed 4 bases, with 13 bases lying between them. The CDR3 sequence is 12 residues long. In germline, CDR1 is SQVTM, CDR2 ANQGSEA. The CDR3 sequence: CSAGRTGYGYTF. The CDR3 region has the DNA TGCAGCGCCGGACGGACCGGCTATGGCTACACCTTC.

This rearrangement joins TRBV4-1 to TRBJ2-7, with TRBD1 matching 7 bases. CDR3 length: 14 amino acids. Per the germline V gene, CDR1 is MGHRA and CDR2 is YSYEKL. The trim removed 1 base at V and 4 bases at J, leaving 4 bases unmatched. The CDR3 DNA reads as TGCGCCAGCAGCCAAGGGAACAGGGGTTACGAGCAGTACTTC. Translated: CASSQGNRGYEQYF.

This clonotype has just a few counts. The chain links TRBV27 to TRBJ2-6, with 9 bases identical to TRBD1. This CDR3 is 17 amino acids long. Per germline, CDR1 MNHEY and CDR2 SMNVEV (reference sequence). J lost 4 bases, V lost 6 bases, and 10 bases had no gene match. CDR3 loop: CASRGTGGAAGANVLTF. The CDR3 DNA reads as TGTGCCAGCAGGGGAACAGGGGGCGCGGCAGGGGCCAACGTCCTGACTTTC. The full variable domain, with the rest looked up from reference TRBV27 and TRBJ2-6, is EAQVTQNPRYLITVTGKKLTVTCSQNMNHEYMSWYRQDPGLGLRQIYYSMNVEVTDKGDVPEGYKVSRKEKRNFPLILESPSPNQTSLYFCASRGTGGAAGANVLTFGAGSRLTVL.

This clonotype was recorded a few times. The chain couples TRBV6-2 or TRBV6-3 to TRBJ1-5; D not resolved. From germline, CDR1 is MNHEY and CDR2 SVGEGT. This CDR3 spans 15 amino acids. The germline V and J ends were trimmed by 2 bases and 3 bases, with 11 bases remaining between them. The CDR3, as DNA: TGTGCCAGCAGTTACGGTTTACCAGCCAATCAGCCCCAGCATTTT. Amino acids: CASSYGLPANQPQHF.

This clonotype was counted only a few times. This rearrangement joins TRBV2 to TRBJ2-3; 9 nucleotides agree with TRBD1. The CDR3 spans 15 residues. Looked up from germline, CDR1 is SNHLY and CDR2 is FYNNEI. The junction had 6 bases not matched to a gene; V was cut back by 4 bases and J by 4 bases. For the CDR3, the DNA is TGTGCCAGCAGTGTACAGGGGGCGCCCGCAGATACGCAGTATTTT. Translation: CASSVQGAPADTQYF.

This clonotype was counted once. Given a much more abundant clone one base away, this may be a read error. The CDR3 region has the DNA TGCGCCAGCAGCTTGAACGGGGTTGGCACAGATACGCAGTATTTT. This codes for CASSLNGVGTDTQYF. The genes are TRBV5-1 and TRBJ2-3; a weak D match, TRBD2 (5 bases). The germline V gene encodes CDR1 SGHRS and CDR2 YFSETQ. Trimming shortened V by 1 base and J by 1 base, and 10 bases separated the two germline ends. The CDR3 is 15 residues long.

This chain uses TRBV7-2 with TRBJ1-2; tentatively, D is TRBD1 (5 bases). V was pared by 2 bases and J by 4 bases, with 8 bases between. The CDR3 contains 13 residues. CDR1 is SGHTA, CDR2 FQGNSA, per germline. CDR3 protein: CASSLWDVYGYTF. In DNA form, the CDR3 reads TGTGCCAGCAGCTTATGGGACGTCTATGGCTACACCTTC.

The chain joins TRBV10-3 to TRBJ2-7; the D is unclear. The V gene's germline CDR1 is ENHRY and CDR2 SYGVKD. There are 13 residues in the CDR3. The CDR3 DNA reads TGTGCCATCAGTGGGGCGACAACCTACGAGCTGTACGTC. The encoded protein is CAISGATTYELYV.

V usage is TRBV19 and J usage is TRBJ1-5; 8 nucleotides match TRBD1. The V and J ends lost 4 bases and 3 bases, in that order; junction bases with no gene match: 8. Looked up from germline, CDR1 is LNHDA and CDR2 is SQIVND (reference sequence). The CDR3 is 16 residues long. CDR3 DNA: TGTGCCAGTAGTACCCGGGACAGGAGCCTCAATCAGCCCCAGCATTTT. Its translation is CASSTRDRSLNQPQHF.

The gene calls are TRBV20-1 and TRBJ1-3; TRBD1 agrees at 8 bases. Germline CDR1 and CDR2: DFQATT and SNEGSKA (reference sequence). The CDR3 consists of 14 residues. J lost 3 bases, V lost 5 bases, and 6 bases had no gene match. The CDR3 is CSALTGGLGNTIYF. DNA of the CDR3: TGCAGTGCTCTAACAGGGGGACTTGGAAACACCATATATTTT.

The V call is TRBV19, the J call TRBJ1-5, with 12 bases aligning to TRBD1. Trimming at V came to 7 bases and at J to 1 base, leaving 11 bases not matched to a gene. The CDR3 has 18 amino acids. Germline loops: CDR1 LNHDA, CDR2 SQIVND (reference sequence). DNA for the CDR3: TGTGCCAGTACCCGGGACAGGGGGCGCGGTGGAAGCAATCAGCCCCAGCATTTT. This sequence encodes CASTRDRGRGGSNQPQHF.

This clonotype has a handful of counts. This chain uses TRBV20-1 with TRBJ2-7; D possibly uses TRBD1 or TRBD2 (5 bases each). The CDR3 is 14 residues long. Germline V gives CDR1 DFQATT, CDR2 SNEGSKA (reference sequence). Trimming removed 3 bases from V and 2 bases from J, with 14 bases in between. The CDR3 reads CSARLQGATYEQYF. The CDR3, as DNA: TGCAGTGCTAGGTTGCAGGGAGCAACCTACGAGCAGTACTTC.

This clonotype was detected ten times or more. The chain is built from TRBV7-2 and TRBJ2-7; 8 positions match TRBD2. This CDR3 has 15 amino acids. Losses at the gene ends were 1 base for V and 6 bases for J; bases not matched to a gene: 8. Germline lookup yields CDR1 SGHTA and CDR2 FQGNSA. Here the CDR3 reads CASSLVSAGASEQYF. The CDR3 bases are TGTGCCAGCAGCTTAGTCTCAGCGGGAGCGTCCGAGCAGTACTTC.

The CDR3 DNA reads TGTGCCAGCAGCTCGGACACCGGGGAGCTGTTTTTT. Encoded protein: CASSSDTGELFF. The rearrangement links TRBV6-2 or TRBV6-3 to TRBJ2-2; D remains ambiguous. The V gene lost 6 bases and the J gene lost 3 bases, with 5 bases spanning the gap. Germline CDR1 is MNHEY and CDR2 is SVGEGT. This CDR3 is 12 amino acids long.

This clonotype was seen more than once but under ten times. The gene calls are TRBV20-1 and TRBJ2-3; 9 nucleotides agree with TRBD2. CDR3 length equals 16 residues. V lost 5 bases and J lost 3; bases outside the gene matches: 12. Looked up from germline, CDR1 is DFQATT and CDR2 is SNEGSKA (reference sequence). The CDR3 sequence: CSADPGWLAGTDTQYF. Here the CDR3 DNA reads TGCAGTGCTGACCCGGGATGGCTAGCGGGGACAGATACGCAGTATTTT.

This clonotype was seen many times. This rearrangement joins TRBV12-5 to TRBJ2-3; D call uncertain. The CDR3 runs to 14 residues. Germline loops: CDR1 LGHNT, CDR2 FRNRAP. V shed 6 bases and J shed 4 bases, with 14 bases lying between them. CDR3 nucleotides: TGTGCTAGTGGACAACTTCCCGAATCAGATACGCAGTATTTT. This translates into CASGQLPESDTQYF.